The clone carrying this TCR beta chain has a handful of counts. Its antigen is unknown. One entry per CDR3 protein results from TCRdb running MiXCR on the 5' RACE reads. This table has some 23,000 distinct CDR3 sequences, 7% appearing once. These data come from a study of spatial heterogeneity in lung cancer. Overall study results and limits: Detection of ubiquitous tumor TCRs in blood was higher at resection than follow-up.

Deletions cut 8 bases from V and 5 bases from J, with 10 bases between. There are 13 residues in the CDR3. Per germline, CDR1 KGHSH and CDR2 LQKENI. Time point in this sample: sample taken at primary tumor resection. Untreated early-stage non-small cell lung cancer patients, 72 in total, were the donors. No cells were sorted before sequencing. The whole RNA sequenced was extracted from tumor, nontumor lung or frozen PBMC. This TCR derives from a male donor with early-stage non-small cell lung cancer. This sequence joins TRBV18 and TRBJ1-6, with D tentatively TRBD1 (6 bases). The specimen comprised PBMCs, sampled at surgery. CDR3 loop: CASQTGNNSPLHF. CDR3 coding DNA: TGTGCCAGCCAAACAGGGAATAATTCACCCCTCCACTTT.